What follows are 13 T cell receptor beta chains derived from one specimen sequenced in a study of T cell repertoires in cytomegalovirus infection. These TCRs' antigens remain unknown. Via MiXCR, TCRdb re-called the reads, giving one row per CDR3 protein. Here the sample spans approximately 600,000 distinct CDR3 sequences, 40% being singletons. The sequences come from cultured PBMCs, collected from culture after CMV antigen stimulation. All receptors come from a human donor in good health (CMV status not recorded). Some clones in this sample may be carry-over from other donors' samples.

V is TRBV2 and J is TRBJ2-1, with D perhaps TRBD1 (5 bases). V lost 7 bases and J 7 bases, leaving 17 bases between the germline ends. This CDR3 spans 14 amino acids. Germline CDR1 is SNHLY and CDR2 is FYNNEI. CDR3 nucleotides: TGTGCCAGCACCCAGGGTATTGGCCGAAATGAGCAGTTCTTC. Translated: CASTQGIGRNEQFF.

The V gene is TRBV7-2, the J gene TRBJ1-1, with D unresolved. V was trimmed by 5 bases and J by 7 bases, leaving 8 bases between them. The germline gives CDR1 SGHTA, CDR2 FQGNSA. This CDR3 comprises 11 residues. The CDR3 nucleotides read TGTGCCAGCAGCAGGGTTATTGAAGCTTTCTTT. It translates to CASSRVIEAFF.

This clonotype was seen a few times. This chain links TRBV7-2 with TRBJ1-3; the D gene is possibly TRBD1 (5 bases). V was shortened by 5 bases and J by 2 bases, with 22 bases between the two germline ends. This CDR3 has 18 residues. Germline CDR1 and CDR2: SGHTA and FQGNSA. The CDR3 loop reads CASSLNKGFVSPGNTIYF. DNA for the CDR3: TGTGCCAGCAGCCTCAACAAGGGGTTCGTAAGCCCTGGAAACACCATATATTTT.

This clonotype has only a few counts. This sequence joins TRBV6-1 and TRBJ2-7; D might be TRBD1 (6 bases). V dropped 4 bases and J dropped 2 bases, with 12 bases sitting between them. Germline V gene sequence: CDR1 MNHNS, CDR2 SASEGT. CDR3 length: 14 residues. CDR3 residues: CASSAQGKPYEQYF. The CDR3, as DNA: TGTGCCAGCAGTGCACAGGGTAAACCCTACGAGCAGTACTTC.

The chain is built from TRBV7-2 and TRBJ2-3; D not certain. The length of the CDR3 is 13 residues. Between the trimmed V and J ends, which lost 3 bases and 6 bases, there was a span of 10 bases. Germline V lookup: CDR1 SGHTA, CDR2 FQGNSA. CDR3 bases: TGTGCCAGCAGCTTCGGACGGATGGATACGCAGTATTTT. Translating gives CASSFGRMDTQYF.

V gene TRBV13 combines with J gene TRBJ2-2; 13 bases are shared with TRBD2. Germline V gene data show CDR1 as PRHDT and CDR2 as FYEKMQ (reference sequence). Trimming took 5 bases from V and 5 from J; bases not matched to a gene: 17. The CDR3 is 20 amino acids. The CDR3, as DNA: TGTGCCAGCAGCGACAAGTGGACTAGCGGGGGCCTTGGGGGAACCGGGGAGCTGTTTTTT. Protein product: CASSDKWTSGGLGGTGELFF.

V usage is TRBV4-1 and J usage is TRBJ2-7; no firm D call. The CDR3 consists of 15 residues. From germline, CDR1 is MGHRA and CDR2 YSYEKL. V lost 1 base to trimming and J lost 0 bases, with 10 bases between them. CDR3 region: CASSQAWPGSYEQYF. As DNA, the CDR3 is TGCGCCAGCAGCCAAGCGTGGCCGGGCTCCTACGAGCAGTACTTC.

This clonotype was counted at least ten times. This chain's CDR3 is CASSPQGLGAFF. For the CDR3, the DNA is TGTGCCAGCAGCCCACAGGGGCTCGGGGCTTTCTTT. The chain has TRBV7-8 and TRBJ1-1, with TRBD1 matching over 7 bases. CDR1 and CDR2 from the germline V gene are SGHVS and FQNEAQ. The CDR3 length is 12 residues. The V gene end was trimmed by 5 bases and the J gene end by 11 bases; junction bases not matched to a gene: 8.

This clonotype was recorded a few times. J is TRBJ1-2 and V is TRBV7-2; D is unclear. From germline, CDR1 is SGHTA and CDR2 FQGNSA. This CDR3 spans 15 amino acids. With 0 bases removed from V and 2 bases from J, the gap between germline ends came to 10 bases. The CDR3 DNA reads TGTGCCAGCAGCTTAGCCCCGGGAAACAACTATGGCTACACCTTC. As protein: CASSLAPGNNYGYTF.

The chain is built from TRBV30 and TRBJ2-5, with a tentative D call TRBD2 (6 bases). Looked up from germline, CDR1 is GTSNPN and CDR2 is SVGIG (reference sequence). The CDR3 runs to 16 residues. Trimming left V 2 bases short and J 4 bases short, with 20 bases between. The CDR3 bases are TGTGCCTGGAGTCTATGGGGTCGGGAGTTAAGAGAGACCCAGTACTTC. This encodes CAWSLWGRELRETQYF.

This clonotype showed up just a few times. This rearrangement joins TRBV7-2 to TRBJ2-1, with unresolved D. Germline V CDR1 and CDR2: SGHTA, FQGNSA. V was clipped by 5 bases and J by 10 bases, with 15 bases between them. The CDR3 length is 13 residues. CDR3 sequence (DNA): TGTGCCAGCAGCCTACTCGCCAGATCCGAGCAGTTCTTC. Translation gives CASSLLARSEQFF.

Only a few counts were recorded for this clonotype. The rearrangement uses TRBV20-1 and TRBJ2-5; 7 nucleotides align to TRBD2. Per germline, CDR1 DFQATT and CDR2 SNEGSKA (reference sequence). V trimming: 0 bases; J trimming: 2 bases; junction bases outside the gene matches: 15. The CDR3 length is 18 residues. The chain's CDR3 is CSARDLDIRAGLQETQYF. CDR3 nucleotides: TGCAGTGCTAGAGATCTTGACATTAGGGCGGGACTACAAGAGACCCAGTACTTC.

The J gene is TRBJ1-2, the V gene TRBV29-1; 7 bases are a match to TRBD1. The junction had 5 bases not matched to a gene; V was cut back by 7 bases and J by 6 bases. Germline-derived CDR1 and CDR2 are SQVTM and ANQGSEA. The length of the CDR3 is 11 residues. The CDR3 sequence: CSAGQLDGYTF. The CDR3 DNA sequence: TGCAGCGCGGGACAGCTGGATGGCTACACCTTC. Drawing the rest from reference TRBV29-1 and TRBJ1-2, the complete variable domain is SAVISQKPSRDICQRGTSLTIQCQVDSQVTMMFWYRQQPGQSLTLIATANQGSEATYESGFVIDKFPISRPNLTFSTLTVSNMSPEDSSIYLCSAGQLDGYTFGSGTRLTVV.